This T cell receptor (beta chain) was found in a study of T cell responses to AZD1222 COVID-19 vaccine. Germline assignment: CDR1 SGHTS and CDR2 YDEGEE. The CDR3 consists of 17 residues. Trimming cost V 1 base and J 4 bases; bases outside gene matches: 5. Points from the study as a whole: Sampling captured repertoires only after the peak T cell response. There were mostly white British donors and more females than males, and clonal diversity was possibly underestimated. Regions 160-218 and 743-854 dominated among vaccine-associated CD4 TCRs spanning spike.

TCRdb keeps only in-frame clones here, not all; method: immunoSEQ multiplex PCR. The sample gives tens of thousands of clones, around nine tenths of which show up once; 4.9% is in the top ten. In the case of this clone: No antigen is known for it.

This material consisted of peripheral blood, taken on day 0 of AZD1222 vaccination. The chain joins TRBV5-8 to TRBJ1-4, with 12 nucleotides matching TRBD1. The source is an adult in good health. CDR3 coding DNA: TGTGCCAGCAGCTTGTGGGACAGGGGGCACCATAATGAAAAACTGTTTTTT. Its protein product is CASSLWDRGHHNEKLFF.